The 24 T cell receptor beta chains below were found in one sample sequenced in a study of shared clonotypes between healthy human individuals. Assay: immunoSEQ multiplex PCR; the TCRdb copy retains only in-frame clones and omits some. The profile shows around 690,000 clones, 90% of them singletons. The sample was memory CD8+ T cells from PBMCs. Subset reported: CD45RO+ cells pooled with CCR7-negative TemRA cells. All receptors come from a man aged 18 to 29 in good health. Some clones in this sample may be carry-over from other donors' samples.

The chain links TRBV7-6 to TRBJ2-2, with 10 bases matching TRBD2. Germline assignment: CDR1 SGHVS and CDR2 FNYEAQ. V was clipped by 0 bases and J by 1 base; unmatched bases: 2. The length of the CDR3 is 17 residues. In DNA, the CDR3 is TGTGCCAGCAGCTTAGCATCTAGCGGGAGGAACACCGGGGAGCTGTTTTTT. This sequence encodes CASSLASSGRNTGELFF.

This sequence joins TRBV7-9 and TRBJ2-5, with TRBD2 matching over 7 bases. With 7 bases clipped from V and 9 bases from J, the junction kept 8 bases outside the gene matches. This CDR3 is 12 amino acids long. Germline CDR1 reads SEHNR; CDR2 reads FQNEAQ (reference sequence). CDR3 DNA sequence: TGTGCCAGCACCTCGGGTGGGGGGGCCCAGTACTTC. It specifies CASTSGGGAQYF.

The chain joins TRBV4-1 to TRBJ1-3; no definite D call. Trimming left V 2 bases short and J 3 bases short, with 11 bases between. Germline V lookup: CDR1 MGHRA, CDR2 YSYEKL. The CDR3 is made up of 15 amino acids. The CDR3 loop reads CASSQSSAVGNTIYF. Written as DNA, the CDR3 is TGCGCCAGCAGCCAAAGTTCAGCGGTTGGAAACACCATATATTTT.

V usage is TRBV19 and J usage is TRBJ1-2; D remains ambiguous. The CDR3 has 13 residues. V dropped 7 bases and J dropped 0 bases, with 9 bases sitting between them. Per germline, CDR1 LNHDA and CDR2 SQIVND (reference sequence). In DNA, the CDR3 is TGTGCCAGTACCGCAGTTCCTAACTATGGCTACACCTTC. It translates to CASTAVPNYGYTF.

V is TRBV5-1 and J is TRBJ2-3; TRBD1 or TRBD2 may be the D gene (5 bases each). CDR3 length: 15 amino acids. The germline V and J ends were trimmed by 4 bases and 0 bases, with 12 bases remaining between them. Germline CDR1 SGHRS, CDR2 YFSETQ. CDR3 coding DNA: TGCGCCAGCAGCACCGGGACGCCTAGCACAGATACGCAGTATTTT. This translates into CASSTGTPSTDTQYF. Full variable domain (remainder filled in from reference TRBV5-1 and TRBJ2-3): KAGVTQTPRYLIKTRGQQVTLSCSPISGHRSVSWYQQTPGQGLQFLFEYFSETQRNKGNFPGRFSGRQFSNSRSEMNVSTLELGDSALYLCASSTGTPSTDTQYFGPGTRLTVL.

The chain combines TRBV4-1 with TRBJ2-3, with 7 bases that match TRBD2. V lost 2 bases to trimming and J lost 5 bases; unmatched junction nucleotides: 16. The length of the CDR3 is 18 residues. Germline V gives CDR1 MGHRA, CDR2 YSYEKL. This CDR3 is CASSQTNSGYPTGDTQYF. The CDR3 nucleotides read TGCGCCAGCAGCCAAACTAATAGCGGGTACCCAACGGGAGATACGCAGTATTTT.

The chain links TRBV5-1 to TRBJ1-1; D possibly corresponds to TRBD1 (5 bases). Germline V gives CDR1 SGHRS, CDR2 YFSETQ. There are 14 residues in the CDR3. Trimming removed 4 bases from V and 3 bases from J, with 13 bases in between. The CDR3 DNA sequence: TGCGCCAGCAGCCTGGGGGAATTGGACACTGAAGCTTTCTTT. Encoded protein: CASSLGELDTEAFF.

V and J are TRBV9 and TRBJ2-5; TRBD1 aligns across 8 bases. This CDR3 has 14 residues. The V gene's germline CDR1 is SGDLS and CDR2 YYNGEE. The V gene end was trimmed by 10 bases and the J gene end by 5 bases; junction bases not matched to a gene: 13. The CDR3 protein is CASSGQGARETQYF. The CDR3 DNA is TGTGCCTCCAGCGGGCAGGGGGCCCGGGAGACCCAGTACTTC.

The gene calls are TRBV29-1 and TRBJ1-1; the D gene is possibly TRBD1 (5 bases). The ends were cut back, 6 bases at V and 4 bases at J, with 15 bases in the middle. Germline assignment: CDR1 SQVTM and CDR2 ANQGSEA. The CDR3 covers 13 residues. CDR3 in amino acids: CSVWEGGGTEAFF. CDR3 nucleotides: TGCAGCGTCTGGGAGGGCGGGGGCACTGAAGCTTTCTTT.

The V gene is TRBV27, the J gene TRBJ2-7; 14 bases agree with TRBD2. The CDR3 contains 15 residues. V lost 0 bases to trimming and J lost 7 bases; unmatched junction nucleotides: 2. The germline gives CDR1 MNHEY, CDR2 SMNVEV (reference sequence). CDR3 region: CASSLSTSGRVEQYF. In DNA form, the CDR3 reads TGTGCCAGCAGTTTATCGACTAGCGGGAGGGTTGAGCAGTACTTC.

This sequence joins TRBV11-2 and TRBJ2-5, with TRBD2 identical over 8 bases. This CDR3 contains 15 residues. Germline CDR1 SGHAT, CDR2 FQNNGV. Trimming cost V 1 base and J 4 bases; bases outside gene matches: 5. CDR3 loop: CASSLGGGRSETQYF. DNA of the CDR3: TGTGCCAGCAGCTTAGGAGGCGGGAGGTCAGAGACCCAGTACTTC.

The CDR3 sequence: CASSFGGGVYGYTF. The CDR3 nucleotides read TGTGCCAGCAGCTTTGGGGGAGGGGTGTATGGCTACACCTTC. This rearrangement joins TRBV11-2 to TRBJ1-2; TRBD1 is a possible D gene (5 bases). Trimming took off 3 bases at V and 5 bases at J, with 13 bases between the two ends. Germline V CDR1 and CDR2: SGHAT, FQNNGV. CDR3 size: 14 residues.

This chain links TRBV7-9 with TRBJ2-7, with a weak D call TRBD2 (6 bases). Deletions cut 4 bases from V and 0 bases from J, with 13 bases between. CDR3 length: 15 amino acids. Per the germline V gene, CDR1 is SEHNR and CDR2 is FQNEAQ (reference sequence). The CDR3 loop is CASSSRDGSSYEQYF. CDR3 DNA: TGTGCCAGCAGCTCTAGGGACGGGAGCTCCTACGAGCAGTACTTC.

The V and J genes are TRBV25-1 and TRBJ2-6; perhaps TRBD1 as D (5 bases). The germline CDR1 and CDR2 sequences are MGHDK and SYGVNS. Trimming took 5 bases from V and 4 from J, leaving 18 bases between them. The CDR3 is 17 residues long. The CDR3 loop is CASSRQPLQLGANVLTF. DNA for the CDR3: TGTGCCAGCAGTAGACAGCCCCTACAATTGGGGGCCAACGTCCTGACTTTC.

J is TRBJ2-1 and V is TRBV4-2; D might be TRBD1 (5 bases). Trimming shortened V by 0 bases and J by 0 bases, and 15 bases separated the two germline ends. CDR3 length: 18 amino acids. In germline, CDR1 is LGHNA, CDR2 YNFKEQ. CDR3 residues: CASSQETVERGSYNEQFF. CDR3 nucleotide sequence: TGTGCCAGCAGCCAAGAGACAGTCGAGAGAGGCTCCTACAATGAGCAGTTCTTC.

The chain links TRBV29-1 to TRBJ2-7; 8 bases fit TRBD2. CDR1 is SQVTM, CDR2 ANQGSEA, per germline. With V trimmed by 1 base and J by 7 bases, 12 bases remained unmatched. CDR3 length: 15 amino acids. In nucleotides, the CDR3 is TGCAGCGTTGAAGTTGAGCGGGAGCCAGCTGGTGAGCAGTACTTC. This sequence encodes CSVEVEREPAGEQYF.

CDR3: CASSSTSGSRDEQFF. The CDR3 DNA reads TGTGCCAGCAGCTCAACTAGCGGGAGTCGGGATGAGCAGTTCTTC. The V and J genes are TRBV7-3 and TRBJ2-1; 11 nucleotides line up with TRBD2. Trimming at V came to 4 bases and at J to 8 bases, leaving 7 bases not matched to a gene. CDR3 length: 15 amino acids. Germline CDR1 SGHTA, CDR2 FQGTGA.

The chain carries TRBV5-5 and TRBJ2-2; TRBD1 matches 9 bases. CDR1 is SGHKS and CDR2 is YYEKEE in the germline V gene (reference sequence). The V gene end was trimmed by 2 bases and the J gene end by 1 base; junction bases not matched to a gene: 3. This CDR3 contains 16 residues. CDR3 sequence reads: CASSFDRGVNTGELFF. CDR3 coding DNA: TGTGCCAGCAGCTTCGACAGGGGGGTGAACACCGGGGAGCTGTTTTTT.

CDR3 in amino acids: CASSLGGISNQPQHF. The CDR3 coding sequence is TGTGCCAGCAGCTTGGGGGGAATTAGCAATCAGCCCCAGCATTTT. The genes are TRBV5-5 and TRBJ1-5; D is unclear. The CDR3 runs to 15 residues. The V end was cut by 0 bases, the J end by 0 bases, with 7 bases between. Germline CDR1 is SGHKS and CDR2 is YYEKEE (reference sequence). The full variable domain, completed using reference TRBV5-5 and TRBJ1-5, is DAGVTQSPTHLIKTRGQQVTLRCSPISGHKSVSWYQQVLGQGPQFIFQYYEKEERGRGNFPDRFSARQFPNYSSELNVNALLLGDSALYLCASSLGGISNQPQHFGDGTRLSIL.

The rearrangement links TRBV28 to TRBJ2-1; D may correspond to TRBD1 or TRBD2 (5 bases each). Looked up from germline, CDR1 is MDHEN and CDR2 is SYDVKM. The CDR3 is 19 amino acids. Deletions cut 5 bases from V and 10 bases from J, with 33 bases between. The CDR3 nucleotides read TGTGCCAGCAGTCAGATTTCCCGGGGCCTAGGGGCACACCCCCTAGAGCAGTTCTTC. Residues: CASSQISRGLGAHPLEQFF.

The genes are TRBV27 and TRBJ2-1; TRBD2 agrees at 9 bases. Germline CDR1 and CDR2: MNHEY and SMNVEV (reference sequence). The CDR3 loop spans 15 amino acids. V shed 5 bases and J 9 bases; nucleotides not matched to a gene: 11. In DNA form, the CDR3 reads TGTGCCAGCAGTGTAGGGGCGGGAGGGAGAGGTGAGCAGTTCTTC. It encodes CASSVGAGGRGEQFF.

This clone was found a few times. The chain uses TRBV7-9 and TRBJ2-2; TRBD1 agrees at 7 bases. The CDR3 is 17 amino acids. Germline loops: CDR1 SEHNR, CDR2 FQNEAQ (reference sequence). V shed 4 bases and J 3 bases; nucleotides not matched to a gene: 11. In nucleotides, the CDR3 is TGTGCCAGCAGCTCAACTGACAGGGATATCCACACCGGGGAGCTGTTTTTT. Encoded protein: CASSSTDRDIHTGELFF.

The gene calls are TRBV9 and TRBJ1-1; TRBD1 is a possible D gene (5 bases). From germline, CDR1 is SGDLS and CDR2 YYNGEE. V lost 4 bases to trimming and J lost 8 bases, with 18 bases between them. The CDR3 sequence is 14 residues long. The CDR3 here is CASSPVQGADEAFF. CDR3 in DNA: TGTGCCAGCAGCCCAGTCCAGGGCGCCGACGAAGCTTTCTTT.

J is TRBJ2-1 and V is TRBV5-4; 7 nucleotides line up with TRBD1. The CDR3 totals 12 residues. V lost 4 bases and J lost 12; bases outside the gene matches: 7. Germline CDR1 SGHNT, CDR2 YYREEE (reference sequence). CDR3 loop: CASSGRTGSQFF. The CDR3 DNA reads as TGTGCCAGCAGCGGAAGGACAGGATCGCAGTTCTTC.